A selection of T cell receptor beta chains follows, all from one sample in a study of blood T cells in healthy people across ages. TCRdb reanalysed the 5' RACE reads using MiXCR and keeps one entry per CDR3 protein. The sample has roughly 800,000 distinct CDR3 sequences; about 37% are singletons. The sequenced sample consisted of blood. These receptors were taken from a man between 18 and 29 years old in good health. CDR3s include the opening cysteine and the closing phenylalanine or tryptophan. The D gene is left open where the match is weak. Expanded clones get a size class; other rows say once, few or many, or leave the size out.

- | TRBJ1-6 | - | TRBV3-1 | 16 | CASSHTPAVRASPLHF
few | TRBJ1-6 | - | TRBV12-3/TRBV12-4 | 14 | CAGSPGVLNSPLHF
few | TRBJ2-1 | TRBD1 | TRBV27 | 13 | CASSLSYRDRVFF
- | TRBJ2-2 | - | TRBV5-1 | 16 | CASSSFDVQNTGELFF
- | - | - | TRBV20-1 | 11 | CSAWVQETQFF
- | TRBJ2-1 | - | TRBV20-1 | 17 | CSARFSFGTGLRDEQFF
many | TRBJ2-1 | - | TRBV14 | 15 | CASSQFAGAYNEQFF
- | TRBJ2-2 | TRBD1 | TRBV12-3/TRBV12-4 | 14 | CASRLTGIAGELFF
many | TRBJ1-1 | TRBD1 | TRBV29-1 | 14 | CSAQRTGGDTEAFF
few | TRBJ2-5 | - | TRBV12-3/TRBV12-4 | 15 | CASSPQHFSYNEQYF
- | TRBJ1-1 | - | TRBV5-1 | 15 | CASSLALEENTEAFF
few | TRBJ2-1 | - | TRBV12-3/TRBV12-4 | 12 | CASRSDSPEQFF
- | TRBJ2-3 | - | TRBV9 | 14 | CASSARLFTDTQYF
- | TRBJ1-2 | - | TRBV14 | 13 | CAGSQEKRGGYTF
few | TRBJ1-1 | - | TRBV12-3/TRBV12-4 | 13 | CASSSDGGGVAFF
- | TRBJ2-6 | TRBD1 | TRBV5-1 | 19 | CASSFLGTGVVSGANVLTF
few | TRBJ1-1 | TRBD1 | TRBV10-3 | 18 | CATEKTGGGSGVSTEAFF
many | TRBJ2-5 | - | TRBV20-1 | 10 | CSAVRETQYF
- | TRBJ1-6 | TRBD1 | TRBV7-9 | 15 | CASSPSTGSDSPLHF
few | TRBJ1-2 | - | TRBV27 | 12 | CASSWTLYGYTF
- | TRBJ2-1 | TRBD1 | TRBV2 | 13 | CASADRENSEQFF
- | TRBJ2-1 | - | TRBV5-1 | 16 | CASSLDGGLSYNEQFF
few | TRBJ2-1 | - | TRBV4-1 | 17 | CASSQDESRQISGEQFF
many | TRBJ2-3 | TRBD1 | TRBV28 | 16 | CASRIGQGGVTDTQYF
many | TRBJ1-5 | - | TRBV4-1 | 15 | CASSQDKENYQPQHF
- | TRBJ2-2 | - | TRBV2 | 15 | CASSETRVNTGELFF
many | TRBJ2-7 | - | TRBV29-1 | 13 | CSVDWQGRHEQYF